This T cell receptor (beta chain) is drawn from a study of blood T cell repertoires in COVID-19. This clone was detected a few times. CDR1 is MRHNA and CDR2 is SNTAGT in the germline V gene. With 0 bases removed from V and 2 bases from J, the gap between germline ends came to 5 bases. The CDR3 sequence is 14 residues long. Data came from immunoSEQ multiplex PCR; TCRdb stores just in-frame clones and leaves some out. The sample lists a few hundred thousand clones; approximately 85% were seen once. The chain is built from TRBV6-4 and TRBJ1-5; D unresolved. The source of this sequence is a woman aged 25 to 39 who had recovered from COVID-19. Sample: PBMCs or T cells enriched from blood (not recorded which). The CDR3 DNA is TGTGCCAGCAGTGACTCGGAGGGCAATCAGCCCCAGCATTTT. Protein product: CASSDSEGNQPQHF.